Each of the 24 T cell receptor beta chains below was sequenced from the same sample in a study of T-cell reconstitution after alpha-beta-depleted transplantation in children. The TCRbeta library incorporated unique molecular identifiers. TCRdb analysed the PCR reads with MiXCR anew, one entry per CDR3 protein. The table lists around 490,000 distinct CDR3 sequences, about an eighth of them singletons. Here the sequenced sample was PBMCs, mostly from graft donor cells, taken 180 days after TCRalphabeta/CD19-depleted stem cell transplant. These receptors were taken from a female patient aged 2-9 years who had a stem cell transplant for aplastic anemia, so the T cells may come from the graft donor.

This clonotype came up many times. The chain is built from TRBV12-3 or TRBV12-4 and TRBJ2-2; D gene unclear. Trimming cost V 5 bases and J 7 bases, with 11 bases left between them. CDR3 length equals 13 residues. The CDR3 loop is CASSTKVLGELFF. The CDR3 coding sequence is TGTGCCAGCAGTACTAAGGTCCTCGGGGAGCTGTTTTTT.

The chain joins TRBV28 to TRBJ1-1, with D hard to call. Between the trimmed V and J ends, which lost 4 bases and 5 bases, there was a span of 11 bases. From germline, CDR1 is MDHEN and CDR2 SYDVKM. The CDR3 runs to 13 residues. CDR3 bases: TGTGCCAGCAGTTCCCGGACCGATACTGAAGCTTTCTTT. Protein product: CASSSRTDTEAFF.

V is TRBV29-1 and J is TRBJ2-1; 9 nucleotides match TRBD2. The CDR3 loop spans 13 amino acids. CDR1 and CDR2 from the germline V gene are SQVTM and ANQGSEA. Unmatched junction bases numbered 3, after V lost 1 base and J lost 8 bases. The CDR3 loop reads CSVEGGLAYEQFF. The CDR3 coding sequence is TGCAGCGTTGAAGGGGGACTAGCCTATGAGCAGTTCTTC.

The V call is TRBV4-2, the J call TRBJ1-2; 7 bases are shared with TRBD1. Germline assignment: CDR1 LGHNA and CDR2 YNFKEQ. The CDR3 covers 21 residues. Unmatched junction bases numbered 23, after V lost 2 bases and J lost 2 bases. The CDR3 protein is CASSQPPVVQWTGLVNYGYTF. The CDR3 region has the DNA TGTGCCAGCAGCCAACCACCGGTGGTCCAGTGGACAGGCTTAGTCAACTATGGCTACACCTTC.

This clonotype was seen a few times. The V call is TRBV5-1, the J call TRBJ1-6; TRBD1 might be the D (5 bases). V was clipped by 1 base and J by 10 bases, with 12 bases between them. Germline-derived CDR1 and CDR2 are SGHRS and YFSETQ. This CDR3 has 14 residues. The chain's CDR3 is CASSLQGSGSPLHF. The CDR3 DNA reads TGCGCCAGCAGCTTGCAGGGATCGGGATCACCCCTCCACTTT.

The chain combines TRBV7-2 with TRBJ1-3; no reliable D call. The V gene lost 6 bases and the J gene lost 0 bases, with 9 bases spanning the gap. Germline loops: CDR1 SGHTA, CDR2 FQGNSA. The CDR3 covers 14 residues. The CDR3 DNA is TGTGCCAGCAGGCGTAGCCTCTCTGGAAACACCATATATTTT. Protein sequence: CASRRSLSGNTIYF.

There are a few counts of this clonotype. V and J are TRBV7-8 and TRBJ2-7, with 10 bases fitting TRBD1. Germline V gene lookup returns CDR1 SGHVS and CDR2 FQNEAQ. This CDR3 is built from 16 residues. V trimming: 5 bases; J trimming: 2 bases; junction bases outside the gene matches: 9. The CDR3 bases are TGTGCCAGCAGCCCCGGACAGGGGGTTATCGCCTACGAGCAGTACTTC. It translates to CASSPGQGVIAYEQYF. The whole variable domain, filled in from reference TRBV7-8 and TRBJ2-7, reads GAGVSQSPRYKVAKRGQDVALRCDPISGHVSLFWYQQALGQGPEFLTYFQNEAQLDKSGLPSDRFFAERPEGSVSTLKIQRTQQEDSAVYLCASSPGQGVIAYEQYFGPGTRLTVT.

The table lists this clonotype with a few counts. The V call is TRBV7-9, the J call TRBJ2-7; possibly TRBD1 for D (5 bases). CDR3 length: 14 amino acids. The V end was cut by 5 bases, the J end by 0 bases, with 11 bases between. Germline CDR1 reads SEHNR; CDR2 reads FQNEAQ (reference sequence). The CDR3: CASSQRQSSYEQYV. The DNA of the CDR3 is TGTGCCAGCAGCCAAAGACAGAGCTCCTACGAGCAGTACGTC.

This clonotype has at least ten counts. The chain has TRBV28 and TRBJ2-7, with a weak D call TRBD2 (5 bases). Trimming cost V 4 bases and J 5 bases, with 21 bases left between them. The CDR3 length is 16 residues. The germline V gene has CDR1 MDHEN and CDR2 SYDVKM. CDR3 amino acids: CASSYAGVAAPHEQYF. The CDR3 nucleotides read TGTGCCAGCAGTTATGCCGGGGTGGCAGCCCCTCACGAGCAGTACTTC.

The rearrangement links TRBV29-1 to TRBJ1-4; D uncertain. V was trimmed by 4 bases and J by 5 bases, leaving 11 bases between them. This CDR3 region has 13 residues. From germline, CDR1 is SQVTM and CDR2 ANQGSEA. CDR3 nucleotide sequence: TGCAGCGTTGCAACGGCTTTGAATGAAAAACTGTTTTTT. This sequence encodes CSVATALNEKLFF.

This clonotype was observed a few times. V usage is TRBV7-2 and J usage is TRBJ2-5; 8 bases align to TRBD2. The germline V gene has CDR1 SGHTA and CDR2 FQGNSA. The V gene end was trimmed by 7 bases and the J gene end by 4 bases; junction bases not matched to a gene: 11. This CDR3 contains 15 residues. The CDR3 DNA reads TGTGCCAGCACCTTCGGGGGACTAGTTGGAGAGACCCAGTACTTC. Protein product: CASTFGGLVGETQYF.

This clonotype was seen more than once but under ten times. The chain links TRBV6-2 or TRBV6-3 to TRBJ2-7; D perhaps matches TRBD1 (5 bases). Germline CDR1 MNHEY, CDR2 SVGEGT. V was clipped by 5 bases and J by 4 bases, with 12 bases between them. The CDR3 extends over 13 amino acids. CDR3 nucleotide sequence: TGTGCCAGCAGTACGTCTTACAGGTACGAGCAGTACGTC. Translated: CASSTSYRYEQYV.

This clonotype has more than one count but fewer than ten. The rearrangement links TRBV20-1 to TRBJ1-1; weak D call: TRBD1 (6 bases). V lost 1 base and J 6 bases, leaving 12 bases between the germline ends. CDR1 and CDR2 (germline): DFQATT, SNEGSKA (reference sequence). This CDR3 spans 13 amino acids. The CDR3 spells CSARVGGGPEAFF. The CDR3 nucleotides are TGCAGTGCTAGAGTTGGGGGGGGCCCTGAAGCTTTCTTT.

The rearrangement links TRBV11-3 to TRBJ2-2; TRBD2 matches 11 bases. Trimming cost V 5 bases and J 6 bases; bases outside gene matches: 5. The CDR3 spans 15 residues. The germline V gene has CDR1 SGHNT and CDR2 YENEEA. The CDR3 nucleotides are TGTGCCAGCAGCCTTAGCGGGAGGGCCGCCGGGGAGCTGTTTTTT. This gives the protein CASSLSGRAAGELFF.

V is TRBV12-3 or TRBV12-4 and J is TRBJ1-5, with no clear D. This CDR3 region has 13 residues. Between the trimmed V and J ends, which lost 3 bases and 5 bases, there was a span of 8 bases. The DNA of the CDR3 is TGTGCCAGCAGTTTGGAGTGGTATCAGCCCCAGCATTTT. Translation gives CASSLEWYQPQHF.

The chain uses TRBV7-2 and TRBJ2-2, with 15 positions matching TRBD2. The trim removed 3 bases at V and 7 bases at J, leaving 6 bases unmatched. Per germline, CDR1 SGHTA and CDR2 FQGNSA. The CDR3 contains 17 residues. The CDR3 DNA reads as TGTGCCAGCAGCTTCGGGACTAGCGGGAGGCTGGACGGGGAGCTGTTTTTT. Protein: CASSFGTSGRLDGELFF.

CDR3 loop: CASRMTGGGYNEQFF. In nucleotides, the CDR3 is TGTGCCAGCAGGATGACAGGGGGAGGCTACAATGAGCAGTTCTTC. The rearrangement links TRBV12-3 or TRBV12-4 to TRBJ2-1; 9 bases fit TRBD1. The CDR3 has 15 residues. Trimming removed 6 bases from V and 3 bases from J; junction bases left unmatched: 6.

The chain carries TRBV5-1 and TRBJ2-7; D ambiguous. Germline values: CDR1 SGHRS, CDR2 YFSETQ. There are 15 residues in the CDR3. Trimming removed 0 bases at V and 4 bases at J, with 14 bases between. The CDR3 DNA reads TGCGCCAGCAGCTTGGCCATCGCAGGAATTTACGAGCAGTACTTC. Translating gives CASSLAIAGIYEQYF.

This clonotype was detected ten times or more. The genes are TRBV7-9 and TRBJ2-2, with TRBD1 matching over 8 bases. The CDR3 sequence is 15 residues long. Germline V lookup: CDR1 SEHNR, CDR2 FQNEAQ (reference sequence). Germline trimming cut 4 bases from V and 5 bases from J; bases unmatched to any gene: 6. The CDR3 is CASSSGQGLTGELFF. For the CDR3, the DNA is TGTGCCAGCAGCTCCGGACAGGGCCTAACCGGGGAGCTGTTTTTT.

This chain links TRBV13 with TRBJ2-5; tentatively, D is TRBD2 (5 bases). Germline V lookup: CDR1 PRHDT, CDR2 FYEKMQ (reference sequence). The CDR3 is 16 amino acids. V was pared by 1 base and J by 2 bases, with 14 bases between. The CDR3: CASSLDILGGQETQYF. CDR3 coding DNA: TGTGCCAGCAGCTTAGATATCTTGGGCGGGCAAGAGACCCAGTACTTC.

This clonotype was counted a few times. Here the CDR3 DNA reads TGCAGTGTTCCCGACCTCTCTGGAAACACCATATATTTT. This gives the protein CSVPDLSGNTIYF. This chain connects TRBV20-1 to TRBJ1-3; D gene unclear. Germline V gene lookup returns CDR1 DFQATT and CDR2 SNEGSKA (reference sequence). The CDR3 runs 13 residues. Trimming left V 7 bases short and J 0 bases short, with 10 bases between.

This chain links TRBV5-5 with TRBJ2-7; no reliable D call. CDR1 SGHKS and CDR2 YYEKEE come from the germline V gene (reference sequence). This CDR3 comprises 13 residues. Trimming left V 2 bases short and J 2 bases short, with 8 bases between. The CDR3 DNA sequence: TGTGCCAGCAGCTTACAACCTACCTACGAGCAGTACTTC. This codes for CASSLQPTYEQYF.

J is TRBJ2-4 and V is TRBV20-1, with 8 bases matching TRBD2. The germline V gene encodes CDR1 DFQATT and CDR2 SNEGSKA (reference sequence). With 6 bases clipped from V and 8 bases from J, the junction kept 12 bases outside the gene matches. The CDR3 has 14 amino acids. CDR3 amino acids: CSAPGGRERHIQYF. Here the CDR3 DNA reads TGCAGTGCACCGGGGGGGCGGGAGCGGCACATTCAGTACTTC.

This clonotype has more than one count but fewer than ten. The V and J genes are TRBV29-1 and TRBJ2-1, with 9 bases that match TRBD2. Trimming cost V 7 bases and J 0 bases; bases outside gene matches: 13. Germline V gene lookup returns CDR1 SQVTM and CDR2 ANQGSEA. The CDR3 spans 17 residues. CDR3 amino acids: CSAKTSGILSSYNEQFF. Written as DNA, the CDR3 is TGCAGCGCCAAGACTAGCGGAATCCTGAGCTCCTACAATGAGCAGTTCTTC.